This TCR beta chain was observed in a study of cytomegalovirus exposure and HLA in healthy donors (dated by TCRdb to about 2017). About the full investigation: According to a later analysis, one platform produced both the 120 validation repertoires and the 550 to 800 repertoires of the first cohort. To predict cytomegalovirus infection status, the study combined high-throughput TCR immunosequencing, statistical association of individual TCRs with disease status, and machine learning. Along with the approximately 700-subject first cohort, a separate validation cohort of 120 different subjects was used. The study aimed to test whether cataloging public T cell receptors could reveal signatures of past pathogen exposure.

Separate from the approximately 700-subject first cohort, the validation cohort of roughly 120 subjects was the group to which the donors belonged. According to the germline V gene (reference sequence), CDR1 reads SSHAT and CDR2 reads FNYEAQ. Inclusive of the bounding cysteine and phenylalanine, the CDR3 is 15 residues long. Just the 45-base CDR3 DNA is kept, in frame starting at base 1. With respect to this clone: There is no known antigen for this receptor. A junction end diverges from the germline sequence, so it may reflect a read error.

Here is what the overall study found, with its caveats: A later analysis lacked HLA typing for the validation cohort, so it scored co-occurrence in that cohort across all 120 or so repertoires. Cytomegalovirus status was reported to be diagnosed by the classifier with high specificity and sensitivity in both the original and validation cohorts. The authors suggested that the approach could potentially be generalized to other disease states and immunological phenotypes. In the study, 164 TCR beta chains were listed as associated with cytomegalovirus. A few of the identified cytomegalovirus-associated TCR beta chains were confirmed in vitro to be specific for cytomegalovirus antigens. While some public TCRs were present in many individuals, most TCR sequences turned up only very rarely across donors. In a later analysis, TCRs clustered in the first cohort were found to also tend to co-occur in the roughly 130 validation repertoires, with 94% of cluster scores above 0.

The library was made by the immunoSEQ multiplex PCR assay. Processing in the source paper ran as follows. To diagnose cytomegalovirus status from the catalog of TCR beta chain sequences, a statistical classification framework was built. What TCRdb holds here is the immuneACCESS table cut down to in-frame rearrangements. Part of the clones is not present; checked against another copy, under half of the missing clones reflect an unresolved V gene, and the others are unexplained. V and J calls and clone size are as listed in that table; D and trimming were resolved from the DNA. Counted in this sample were 55,000 to 75,000 clones; over 80% of them appeared once. The ten largest clonotypes hold just over 3% of the sample.

The clonotype was recovered from a man aged 18 to 29 in good health and CMV-seronegative. The chain couples TRBV7-7 to TRBJ2-5, and TRBD2 aligns with 8 junction nucleotides. The source material was PBMCs. Read as DNA, the sequence is TGTGCTAGCAGCTCCACTAGCGGATGGCAAGAGACCCAGTACTTC. This translates into CASSSTSGWQETQYF.